Shown below are 14 T cell receptor beta chains from a single sample sequenced in a study of HIV-infected patients and healthy controls. cDNA was made from approximately 0.55 ug RNA using alpha and beta constant primers. Separate chain-specific third strand synthesis with multiplexing indices produced the alpha and beta libraries. TCRdb ran MiXCR on the 5' RACE reads and lists one entry per CDR3 protein. The data hold 9,400 or so distinct CDR3 sequences, with approximately 7.9% observed a single time. Follow-up blood was drawn about 14 weeks, roughly three months, after antiretroviral therapy began. All unsorted peripheral T cells were captured because whole blood was used without fractionation. The sample was blood, taken during antiretroviral therapy. The receptors shown here come from an adult with HIV infection.

In its sample, this clonotype was seen many times. CDR3 loop: CASSQARLSAETQYF. DNA for the CDR3: TGCGCCAGCAGCCAAGCCCGTTTAAGTGCGGAGACCCAGTACTTC. This chain uses TRBV4-1 with TRBJ2-5; D is unresolved. CDR3 length: 15 residues. Germline assignment: CDR1 MGHRA and CDR2 YSYEKL. Trimming took 1 base from V and 5 from J, leaving 14 bases between them.

This clonotype was observed a few times. V usage is TRBV27 and J usage is TRBJ1-2, with D tentatively TRBD1 (6 bases). The V end lost 5 bases, the J end lost 3 bases, and 10 bases lay between the germline ends. Germline CDR1 and CDR2: MNHEY and SMNVEV (reference sequence). The CDR3 loop spans 13 amino acids. CDR3 in DNA: TGTGCCAGCAGTCCCAGGGGAGACTATGGCTACACCTTC. This gives the protein CASSPRGDYGYTF.

This clonotype ranks as medium-sized (0.01 to 0.1%). The chain couples TRBV10-3 to TRBJ1-1; no firm D call. This CDR3 region has 15 residues. V lost 3 bases, J lost 1 base, and 12 bases lay in between. Germline V gene data show CDR1 as ENHRY and CDR2 as SYGVKD. Here the CDR3 DNA reads TGTGCCATCAGTGAACAAACTCTGGGGAACACTGAAGCTTTCTTT. Translation: CAISEQTLGNTEAFF.

Turning to this clonotype: A much larger clone differs by one base, so this may be a read error. V usage is TRBV5-1 and J usage is TRBJ1-6; possibly TRBD1 for D (6 bases). Germline V CDR1 and CDR2: SGHRS, YFSETQ. The CDR3 has 14 amino acids. The CDR3 protein is CASTTGTTNSPLNF. In nucleotides, the CDR3 is TGCGCCAGCACCACCGGGACAACTAATTCACCCCTCAACTTT.

This clonotype was recorded a few times. The chain uses TRBV27 and TRBJ2-5, with a weak D call TRBD2 (5 bases). The germline gives CDR1 MNHEY, CDR2 SMNVEV (reference sequence). The germline V and J ends were trimmed by 6 bases and 4 bases, with 21 bases remaining between them. The CDR3 loop spans 16 amino acids. In nucleotides, the CDR3 is TGTGCCAGCAGCCCTGCCGATGTCGTGGCGGGAGAGACCCAGTACTTC. Amino acid sequence: CASSPADVVAGETQYF.

This clonotype was seen only a few times. The chain couples TRBV6-2 or TRBV6-3 to TRBJ1-2, with D tentatively TRBD1 (5 bases). The CDR3 contains 14 residues. V gave up 5 bases and J gave up 2 bases, with 12 bases separating them. Germline CDR1 MNHEY, CDR2 SVGEGT. CDR3: CASSIRDGNYGYTF. The CDR3 DNA sequence: TGTGCCAGCAGTATCAGGGACGGCAACTATGGCTACACCTTC.

This clonotype appeared many times. The V and J genes are TRBV14 and TRBJ1-2; D is unresolved. The germline V gene encodes CDR1 SGHDN and CDR2 FVKESK. Trimming removed 0 bases at V and 0 bases at J, with 29 bases between. This CDR3 has 22 amino acids. The CDR3 region is CASSQESLWVFSDLRTNYGYTF. The DNA for the CDR3 is TGTGCCAGCAGCCAAGAATCCCTGTGGGTTTTTAGCGACCTACGAACTAACTATGGCTACACCTTC.

This clonotype was seen ten or more times. The chain uses TRBV5-1 and TRBJ1-1, with 9 bases matching TRBD1. Germline V gene data show CDR1 as SGHRS and CDR2 as YFSETQ. The CDR3 loop spans 15 amino acids. J lost 5 bases, V lost 4 bases, and 9 bases had no gene match. The chain's CDR3 is CASSQVTGGGTEAFF. DNA of the CDR3: TGCGCCAGCAGCCAAGTGACAGGGGGTGGGACTGAAGCTTTCTTT. Supplemented by reference TRBV5-1 and TRBJ1-1, the full variable domain reads KAGVTQTPRYLIKTRGQQVTLSCSPISGHRSVSWYQQTPGQGLQFLFEYFSETQRNKGNFPGRFSGRQFSNSRSEMNVSTLELGDSALYLCASSQVTGGGTEAFFGQGTRLTVV.

In this sample, this clonotype is medium-sized (0.01 to 0.1%). The V call is TRBV7-6, the J call TRBJ2-7, with unresolved D. V was cut by 1 base and J by 3 bases, with 13 bases left in between. Germline V gene sequence: CDR1 SGHVS, CDR2 FNYEAQ. This CDR3 comprises 15 residues. The CDR3: CASSLGAGKSYEQYF. The DNA for the CDR3 is TGTGCCAGCAGCTTAGGGGCAGGAAAAAGCTACGAGCAGTACTTC.

This clonotype showed up many times. This chain connects TRBV6-5 to TRBJ2-5; no reliable D call. Germline loops: CDR1 MNHEY, CDR2 SVGAGI. The CDR3 is 12 residues long. Trimming cost V 5 bases and J 1 base, with 5 bases left between them. CDR3 amino acids: CASSTSQETQYF. DNA of the CDR3: TGTGCCAGCAGTACCTCCCAAGAGACCCAGTACTTC.

Relative to its sample, this clonotype is medium-sized. V gene TRBV7-6 combines with J gene TRBJ2-3; D is unresolved. This CDR3 is built from 16 residues. Trimming left V 4 bases short and J 4 bases short, with 18 bases between. The germline V gene has CDR1 SGHVS and CDR2 FNYEAQ. CDR3 in amino acids: CASSSRGSAAPDTQYF. The CDR3 DNA reads TGTGCCAGCAGCTCAAGAGGATCAGCAGCCCCAGATACGCAGTATTTT.

Within the sample, this clonotype is medium-sized. V gene TRBV10-2 combines with J gene TRBJ1-3; no definite D call. Trimming took off 6 bases at V and 0 bases at J, with 9 bases between the two ends. This CDR3 is 14 amino acids long. The germline V gene has CDR1 WSHSY and CDR2 SAAADI. CDR3 coding DNA: TGCGCCAGCAGATCGGGTAACTCTGGAAACACCATATATTTT. It is translated as CASRSGNSGNTIYF.

This clonotype was found many times. The CDR3 DNA reads TGCGCCAGCAGCTTGGCCCCCGGGCTAGCGGGTACCGGGGAGCTGTTTTTT. Amino acid sequence: CASSLAPGLAGTGELFF. V gene TRBV5-1 combines with J gene TRBJ2-2, with 8 bases matching TRBD2. Trimming at V came to 0 bases and at J to 5 bases, leaving 9 bases not matched to a gene. The CDR3 loop spans 17 amino acids. The germline V gene encodes CDR1 SGHRS and CDR2 YFSETQ.

The CDR3 nucleotides read TGTGCCAGCAGCGTAGCTACTGATGAGCAGTTCTTC. Translation gives CASSVATDEQFF. The chain has TRBV9 and TRBJ2-1; D ambiguous. CDR1 SGDLS and CDR2 YYNGEE come from the germline V gene. The CDR3 contains 12 residues. V dropped 0 bases and J dropped 8 bases, with 6 bases sitting between them.